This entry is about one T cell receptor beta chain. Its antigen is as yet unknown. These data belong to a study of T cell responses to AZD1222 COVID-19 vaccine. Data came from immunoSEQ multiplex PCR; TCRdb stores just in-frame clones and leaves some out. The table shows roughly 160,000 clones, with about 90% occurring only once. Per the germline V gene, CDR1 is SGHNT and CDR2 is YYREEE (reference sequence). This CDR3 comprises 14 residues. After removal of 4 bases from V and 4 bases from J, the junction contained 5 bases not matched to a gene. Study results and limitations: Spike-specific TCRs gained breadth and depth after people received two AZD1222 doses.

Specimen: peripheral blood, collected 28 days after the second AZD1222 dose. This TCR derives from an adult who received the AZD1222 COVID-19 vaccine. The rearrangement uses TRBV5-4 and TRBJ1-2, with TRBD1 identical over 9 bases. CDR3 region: CASSPGTGTYGYTF. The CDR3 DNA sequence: TGTGCCAGCAGCCCAGGGACAGGGACCTATGGCTACACCTTC.